The present T cell receptor beta chain was sequenced within a study of T cells after yellow fever vaccination. The study's findings and limits: Clonotype sharing between CD4 and CD8 compartments was small. Reappearing after the booster were most of the clones from primary vaccination (roughly 96% CD4, approximately 89% CD8).

The CDR3 covers 14 residues. With V trimmed by 8 bases and J by 4 bases, 8 bases remained unmatched. Regarding this clonotype: Its target is not known.

Making TCR cDNA involved 5'RACE template switching, which added UMIs and a universal primer site. TCRdb re-derived calls from the 5' RACE reads in MiXCR, one entry per CDR3 protein. The sample records around 550,000 distinct CDR3 sequences, 15% to 20% being singletons. The TCR originated in a man younger than 40 who received the YFV17D yellow fever vaccine. The starting material was PBMCs, obtained 15 days after the yellow fever booster vaccination. The chain has TRBV12-3 or TRBV12-4 and TRBJ2-1; 7 nucleotides align to TRBD2. The CDR3 loop reads CASSTPSGYNEQFF. Here the CDR3 DNA reads TGTGCCAGCTCGACGCCTAGCGGTTACAATGAGCAGTTCTTC.